This TCR beta chain derives from a study of graft-versus-host responses after intestinal transplantation. About the study: Anti-thymocyte globulin induction preceded two to three years of tacrolimus and steroid maintenance in all recipients.

Trimming took 4 bases from V and 4 from J, leaving 15 bases between them. CDR1 and CDR2 from the germline V gene are SGDLS and YYNGEE. The CDR3 contains 14 residues. Study findings and constraints: Recipient-marrow GvH clones were detected, some having first appeared in ileum or blood. High graft-versus-host to host-versus-graft clonal ratios were found in allografts of patients who had graft-donor T cell macrochimerism.

Concerning this clone: Its antigen is still unknown.

Repertoires were generated with immunoSEQ multiplex PCR, while TCRdb's copy carries only in-frame clones and drops some. The sample lists around 99,000 clones; around 93% were seen once. The chain combines TRBV9 with TRBJ2-7, with D tentatively TRBD1 (6 bases). Source: unstimulated CD8+ T cells sorted from spleen or lymph node cells, taken before intestinal transplant. The receptor's source is a human donor who received an intestinal transplant. CDR3 coding DNA: TGTGCCAGCAGCCCGGACAGTACGGAATACGAGCAGTACTTC. Translation gives CASSPDSTEYEQYF.